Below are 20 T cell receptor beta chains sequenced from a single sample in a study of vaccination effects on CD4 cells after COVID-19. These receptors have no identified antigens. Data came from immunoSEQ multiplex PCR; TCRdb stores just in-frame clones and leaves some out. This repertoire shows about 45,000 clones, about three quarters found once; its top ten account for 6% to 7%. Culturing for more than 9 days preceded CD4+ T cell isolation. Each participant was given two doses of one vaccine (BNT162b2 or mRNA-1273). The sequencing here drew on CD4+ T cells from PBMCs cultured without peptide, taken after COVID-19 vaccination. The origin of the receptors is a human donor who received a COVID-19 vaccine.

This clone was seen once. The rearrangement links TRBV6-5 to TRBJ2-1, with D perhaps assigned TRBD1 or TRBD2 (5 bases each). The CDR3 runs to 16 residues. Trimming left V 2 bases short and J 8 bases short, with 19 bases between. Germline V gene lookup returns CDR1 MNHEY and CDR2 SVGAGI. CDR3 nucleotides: TGTGCCAGCAGTTACGAGGGCAGGGTCGCTGGGTATGAGCAGTTCTTC. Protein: CASSYEGRVAGYEQFF.

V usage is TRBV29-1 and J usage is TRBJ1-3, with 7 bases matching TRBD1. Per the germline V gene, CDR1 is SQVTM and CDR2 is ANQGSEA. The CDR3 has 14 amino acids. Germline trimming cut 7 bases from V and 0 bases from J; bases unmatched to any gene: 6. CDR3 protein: CSAADRSSGNTIYF. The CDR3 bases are TGCAGCGCCGCGGACAGGAGCTCTGGAAACACCATATATTTT.

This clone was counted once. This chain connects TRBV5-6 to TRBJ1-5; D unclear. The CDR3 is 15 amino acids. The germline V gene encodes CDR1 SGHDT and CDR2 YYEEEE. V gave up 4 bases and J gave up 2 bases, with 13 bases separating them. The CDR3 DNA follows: TGTGCCAGCAGCAACCGGGATACAGGCAATCAGCCCCAGCATTTT. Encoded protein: CASSNRDTGNQPQHF.

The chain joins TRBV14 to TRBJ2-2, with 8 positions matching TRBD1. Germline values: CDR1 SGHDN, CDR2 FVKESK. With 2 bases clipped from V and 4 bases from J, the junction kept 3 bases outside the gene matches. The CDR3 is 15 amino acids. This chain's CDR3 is CASSQQGAVTGELFF. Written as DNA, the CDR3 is TGTGCCAGCAGCCAACAGGGGGCGGTCACCGGGGAGCTGTTTTTT.

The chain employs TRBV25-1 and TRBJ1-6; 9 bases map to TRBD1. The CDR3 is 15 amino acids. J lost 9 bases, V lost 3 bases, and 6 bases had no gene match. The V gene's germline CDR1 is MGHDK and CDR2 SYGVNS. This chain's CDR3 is CASSDSWTGVSPLHF. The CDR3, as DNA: TGTGCCAGCAGTGATTCCTGGACAGGGGTTTCACCCCTCCACTTT.

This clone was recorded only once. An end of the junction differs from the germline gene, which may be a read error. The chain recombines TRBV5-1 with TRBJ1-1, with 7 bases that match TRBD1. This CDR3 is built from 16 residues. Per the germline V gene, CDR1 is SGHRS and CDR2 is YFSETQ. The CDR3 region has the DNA TGCGCCAGCAGCACAGACTCGACAGGGAGGAACGCTGAAGCTTTCTTT. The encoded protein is CASSTDSTGRNAEAFF. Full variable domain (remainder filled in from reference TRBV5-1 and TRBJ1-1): KAGVTQTPRYLIKTRGQQVTLSCSPISGHRSVSWYQQTPGQGLQFLFEYFSETQRNKGNFPGRFSGRQFSNSRSEMNVSTLELGDSALYLCASSTDSTGRNAEAFFGQGTRLTVV.

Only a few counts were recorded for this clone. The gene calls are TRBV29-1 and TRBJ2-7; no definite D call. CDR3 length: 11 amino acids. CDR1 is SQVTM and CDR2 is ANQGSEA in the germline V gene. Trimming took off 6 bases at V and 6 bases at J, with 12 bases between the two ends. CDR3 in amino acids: CSVGSSREQYF. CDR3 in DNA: TGCAGCGTCGGAAGTAGTCGCGAGCAGTACTTC.

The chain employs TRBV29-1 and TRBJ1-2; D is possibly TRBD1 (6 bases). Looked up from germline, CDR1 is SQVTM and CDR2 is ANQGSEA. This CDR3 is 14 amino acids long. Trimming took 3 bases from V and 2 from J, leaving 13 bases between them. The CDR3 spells CSVDPTGLNYGYTF. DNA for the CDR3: TGCAGCGTTGACCCTACAGGGCTGAACTATGGCTACACCTTC.

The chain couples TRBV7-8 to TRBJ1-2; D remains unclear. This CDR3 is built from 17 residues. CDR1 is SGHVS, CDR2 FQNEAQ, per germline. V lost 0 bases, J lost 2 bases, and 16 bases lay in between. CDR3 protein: CASSLAREGSGNYGYTF. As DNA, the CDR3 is TGTGCCAGCAGCTTAGCGCGGGAAGGCAGTGGGAACTATGGCTACACCTTC.

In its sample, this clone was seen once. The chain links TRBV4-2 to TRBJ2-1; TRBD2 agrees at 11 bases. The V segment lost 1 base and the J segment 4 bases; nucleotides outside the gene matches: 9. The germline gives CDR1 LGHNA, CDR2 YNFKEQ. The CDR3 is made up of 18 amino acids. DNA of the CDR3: TGTGCCAGCAGCCAAGCCCAGGTTACTAGCGGGAGTTACAATGAGCAGTTCTTC. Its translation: CASSQAQVTSGSYNEQFF.

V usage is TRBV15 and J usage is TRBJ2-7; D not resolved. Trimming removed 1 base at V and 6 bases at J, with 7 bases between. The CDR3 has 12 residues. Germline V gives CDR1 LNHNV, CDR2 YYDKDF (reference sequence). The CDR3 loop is CATSRVPGEQYF. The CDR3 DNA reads TGTGCCACCAGCAGAGTTCCCGGCGAGCAGTACTTC.

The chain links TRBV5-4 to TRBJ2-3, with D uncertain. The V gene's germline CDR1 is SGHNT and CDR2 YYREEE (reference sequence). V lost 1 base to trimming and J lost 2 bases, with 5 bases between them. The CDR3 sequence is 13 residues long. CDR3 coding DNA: TGTGCCAGCAGCTTGAACCCCACAGATACGCAGTATTTT. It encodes CASSLNPTDTQYF.

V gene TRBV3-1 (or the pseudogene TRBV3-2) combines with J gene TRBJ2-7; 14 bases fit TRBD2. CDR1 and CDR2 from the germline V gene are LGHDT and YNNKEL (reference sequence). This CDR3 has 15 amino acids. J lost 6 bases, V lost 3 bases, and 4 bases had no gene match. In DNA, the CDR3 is TGTGCCAGCAGCCAGGCGGGACTAGCGGGAGCCGAGCAGTACTTC. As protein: CASSQAGLAGAEQYF.

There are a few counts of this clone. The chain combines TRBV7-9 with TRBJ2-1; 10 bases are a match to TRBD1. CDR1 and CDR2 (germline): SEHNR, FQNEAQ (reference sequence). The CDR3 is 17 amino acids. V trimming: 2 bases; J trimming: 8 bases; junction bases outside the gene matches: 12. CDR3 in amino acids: CASSLRTGGTMIHEQFF. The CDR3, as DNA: TGTGCCAGCAGCTTAAGGACAGGGGGTACTATGATCCATGAGCAGTTCTTC.

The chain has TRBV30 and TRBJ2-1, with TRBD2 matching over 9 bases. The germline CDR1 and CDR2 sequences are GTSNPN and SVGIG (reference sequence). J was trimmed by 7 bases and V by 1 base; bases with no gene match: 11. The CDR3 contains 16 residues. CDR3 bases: TGTGCCTGGAGTGGCCAGGCGGGGGGGGCTTGGAATGAGCAGTTCTTC. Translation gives CAWSGQAGGAWNEQFF.

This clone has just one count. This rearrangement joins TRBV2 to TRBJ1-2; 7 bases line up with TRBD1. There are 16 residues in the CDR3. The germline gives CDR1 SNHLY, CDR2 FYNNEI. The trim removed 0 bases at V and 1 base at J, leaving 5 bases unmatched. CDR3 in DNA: TGTGCCAGCAGTGAAGCGGAGACAGGGAATAACTATGGCTACACCTTC. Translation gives CASSEAETGNNYGYTF.

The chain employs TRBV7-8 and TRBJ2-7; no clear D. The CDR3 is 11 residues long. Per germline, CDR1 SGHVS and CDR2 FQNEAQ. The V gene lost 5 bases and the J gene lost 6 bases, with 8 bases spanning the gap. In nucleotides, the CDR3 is TGTGCCAGCAGCCTCCAGCGCGAGCAGTACTTC. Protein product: CASSLQREQYF.

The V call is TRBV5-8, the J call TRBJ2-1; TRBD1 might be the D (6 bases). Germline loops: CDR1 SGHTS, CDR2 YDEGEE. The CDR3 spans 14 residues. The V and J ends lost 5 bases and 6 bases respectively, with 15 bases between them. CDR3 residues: CASRNRASGNEQFF. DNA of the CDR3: TGTGCCAGCAGGAACAGGGCCTCCGGCAATGAGCAGTTCTTC.

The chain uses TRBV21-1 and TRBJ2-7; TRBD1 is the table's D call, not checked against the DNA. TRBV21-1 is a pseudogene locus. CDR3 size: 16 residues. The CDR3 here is CASSKALAVQPYEQYF. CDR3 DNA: TGTGCCAGCAGCAAAGCGCTGGCAGTCCAACCCTACGAGCAGTACTTC.

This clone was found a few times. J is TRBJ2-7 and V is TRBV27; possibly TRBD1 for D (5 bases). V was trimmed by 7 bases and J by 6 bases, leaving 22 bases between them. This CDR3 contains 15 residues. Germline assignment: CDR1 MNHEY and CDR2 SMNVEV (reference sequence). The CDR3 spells CASTSGLGQKREQYF. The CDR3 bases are TGTGCCAGCACATCAGGGTTGGGGCAAAAACGCGAGCAGTACTTC.